This T cell receptor beta chain was documented in a study of cytomegalovirus exposure and HLA in healthy donors. In regard to this clone: What it binds is not known.

Findings of the study overall: V- and J-gene trimming of TCR beta was linked (in a later analysis) to a missense DCLRE1C variant.

Trimming at V came to 3 bases and at J to 2 bases, leaving 2 bases not matched to a gene. Germline V gene lookup returns CDR1 LGHNA and CDR2 YSLEER. The CDR3 has 14 amino acids. Primers for the PCR totalled 60 Vbeta and 13 Jbeta. The repertoire was sequenced with immunoSEQ multiplex PCR; TCRdb's copy has only in-frame clones and lacks some. The data show 150,000 to 200,000 clones, and the top ten clones hold 1% to 1.5%. The chain uses TRBV4-3 and TRBJ2-3; TRBD2 aligns across 7 bases. The origin of this receptor is a woman aged 60-75 years in good health and CMV-seronegative. The material sequenced was PBMCs. CDR3 residues: CASSQRELTDTQYF. The CDR3 DNA sequence: TGCGCCAGCAGCCAGCGGGAGCTCACAGATACGCAGTATTTT.